The 25 T cell receptor beta chains in this list originate from one sample, sequenced in a study of shared clonotypes between healthy human individuals. Here immunoSEQ multiplex PCR was the method, and the copy in TCRdb shows in-frame clones only, minus some. There are hundreds of thousands of clones in the sample; approximately 73% occur only once, and around 2% lies in the top ten. The sequenced material came from memory CD4+ T cells sorted from blood. The subset denotes: CD45RA-negative fraction. The receptors here all came from a woman aged 25 to 39 in good health.

The rearrangement joins TRBV5-1 to TRBJ2-1; 13 positions match TRBD2. This CDR3 is 15 amino acids long. From germline, CDR1 is SGHRS and CDR2 YFSETQ. Germline trimming cut 3 bases from V and 12 bases from J; bases unmatched to any gene: 9. CDR3 region: CASSSGAGTSGVQFF. The CDR3 nucleotides are TGCGCCAGCAGCTCTGGGGCCGGGACTAGCGGGGTGCAGTTCTTC. Using reference TRBV5-1 and TRBJ2-1 for the parts outside the CDR3, the full variable domain is KAGVTQTPRYLIKTRGQQVTLSCSPISGHRSVSWYQQTPGQGLQFLFEYFSETQRNKGNFPGRFSGRQFSNSRSEMNVSTLELGDSALYLCASSSGAGTSGVQFFGPGTRLTVL.

The V gene is TRBV7-8, the J gene TRBJ1-1, with D unclear. CDR1 is SGHVS, CDR2 FQNEAQ, per germline. The ends were cut back, 3 bases at V and 4 bases at J, with 12 bases in the middle. The CDR3 has 14 residues. In nucleotides, the CDR3 is TGTGCCAGCAGCTTTGGAAGCTTTGGCACTGAAGCTTTCTTT. Its protein product is CASSFGSFGTEAFF.

The rearrangement uses TRBV6-5 and TRBJ1-1, with a tentative D call TRBD1 (6 bases). The V and J ends lost 7 bases and 4 bases respectively, with 13 bases between them. Germline V CDR1 and CDR2: MNHEY, SVGAGI. CDR3 length: 13 residues. CDR3 sequence (DNA): TGTGCCAGCAACCTAAACAGGGCCACTGAAGCTTTCTTT. Translating it yields CASNLNRATEAFF.

This chain joins TRBV19 and TRBJ1-4; 7 positions match TRBD1. The V segment lost 8 bases and the J segment 7 bases; nucleotides outside the gene matches: 10. Germline CDR1 and CDR2: LNHDA and SQIVND (reference sequence). There are 14 residues in the CDR3. In DNA, the CDR3 is TGTGCCAGTGGCCAACAGGGGAGGGTTGAAAAACTGTTTTTT. Translation: CASGQQGRVEKLFF.

This CDR3 reads CASSIGRLGEQYF. CDR3 DNA: TGTGCCAGTAGTATAGGAAGGCTCGGCGAGCAGTACTTC. The chain is built from TRBV19 and TRBJ2-7; D remains ambiguous. V was trimmed by 1 base and J by 6 bases, leaving 10 bases between them. The CDR3 is made up of 13 amino acids. Germline CDR1 reads LNHDA; CDR2 reads SQIVND (reference sequence). Full variable domain (rest looked up from reference TRBV19 and TRBJ2-7): DGGITQSPKYLFRKEGQNVTLSCEQNLNHDAMYWYRQDPGQGLRLIYYSQIVNDFQKGDIAEGYSVSREKKESFPLTVTSAQKNPTAFYLCASSIGRLGEQYFGPGTRLTVT.

The chain employs TRBV6-1 and TRBJ2-1, with 14 bases identical to TRBD2. The germline V gene has CDR1 MNHNS and CDR2 SASEGT. This CDR3 spans 17 amino acids. V was pared by 4 bases and J by 8 bases, with 10 bases of the junction left unmatched. The CDR3 is CASSGRPGTSGSHEQFF. The DNA for the CDR3 is TGTGCCAGCAGTGGCCGGCCCGGGACTAGCGGGAGTCATGAGCAGTTCTTC.

This clone showed up just a few times. This chain connects TRBV18 to TRBJ1-2; D might be TRBD1 (5 bases). The germline CDR1 and CDR2 sequences are KGHSH and LQKENI. CDR3 length: 15 amino acids. Trimming took 2 bases from V and 0 from J, leaving 10 bases between them. CDR3 bases: TGTGCCAGCTCACCAGGGGACGGTACTAACTATGGCTACACCTTC. As protein: CASSPGDGTNYGYTF.

The J gene is TRBJ2-1, the V gene TRBV4-1, with TRBD2 identical over 8 bases. Trimming took 1 base from V and 8 from J; bases not matched to a gene: 16. The germline CDR1 and CDR2 sequences are MGHRA and YSYEKL. This CDR3 region has 18 residues. CDR3 loop: CASSQVVGGLAGADEQFF. The CDR3 DNA reads as TGCGCCAGCAGCCAAGTCGTCGGCGGACTAGCAGGGGCCGATGAGCAGTTCTTC.

This clone turned up a few times. The rearrangement uses TRBV28 and TRBJ2-3; the match to TRBD2 covers 8 bases. This CDR3 contains 14 residues. The trim removed 2 bases at V and 7 bases at J, leaving 5 bases unmatched. Germline V gives CDR1 MDHEN, CDR2 SYDVKM. CDR3 protein: CASSLTREVNTQYF. CDR3 DNA sequence: TGTGCCAGCAGTTTAACGCGGGAGGTTAATACGCAGTATTTT. Combining the CDR3 with reference TRBV28 and TRBJ2-3 gives the whole variable domain DVKVTQSSRYLVKRTGEKVFLECVQDMDHENMFWYRQDPGLGLRLIYFSYDVKMKEKGDIPEGYSVSREKKERFSLILESASTNQTSMYLCASSLTREVNTQYFGPGTRLTVL.

The CDR3 protein is CASSPGTRMVTGELFF. CDR3 bases: TGTGCCAGCAGCCCCGGGACTAGGATGGTGACCGGGGAGCTGTTTTTT. The gene calls are TRBV5-8 and TRBJ2-2; 8 bases fit TRBD2. Germline CDR1 reads SGHTS; CDR2 reads YDEGEE. With V trimmed by 4 bases and J by 5 bases, 10 bases remained unmatched. This CDR3 is 16 amino acids long.

The chain recombines TRBV7-8 with TRBJ2-3; 8 nucleotides align to TRBD2. CDR3 size: 16 residues. V was clipped by 1 base and J by 1 base; unmatched bases: 4. Germline loops: CDR1 SGHVS, CDR2 FQNEAQ. The CDR3: CASSLGGLARTDTQYF. For the CDR3, the DNA is TGTGCCAGCAGCTTAGGCGGACTAGCCCGCACAGATACGCAGTATTTT.

The chain couples TRBV5-8 to TRBJ2-2; D gene unclear. CDR1 and CDR2 (germline): SGHTS, YDEGEE. The CDR3 consists of 15 residues. Trimming cost V 0 bases and J 4 bases, with 10 bases left between them. The CDR3 region is CASSLGQAFTGELFF. For the CDR3, the DNA is TGTGCCAGCAGCTTGGGGCAGGCCTTCACCGGGGAGCTGTTTTTT.

The chain is built from TRBV2 and TRBJ2-5; D remains ambiguous. V was shortened by 1 base and J by 9 bases, with 15 bases between the two germline ends. CDR3 length: 14 amino acids. Germline CDR1 reads SNHLY; CDR2 reads FYNNEI. The DNA for the CDR3 is TGTGCCAGCAGTGAAGGAGCAGCACCCGGCCCCCAGTACTTC. Translation gives CASSEGAAPGPQYF. Using reference TRBV2 and TRBJ2-5 for the parts outside the CDR3, the full variable domain is EPEVTQTPSHQVTQMGQEVILRCVPISNHLYFYWYRQILGQKVEFLVSFYNNEISEKSEIFDDQFSVERPDGSNFTLKIRSTKLEDSAMYFCASSEGAAPGPQYFGPGTRLLVL.

This clone appeared a few times. This chain connects TRBV15 to TRBJ1-2, with TRBD1 matching over 8 bases. Germline V gene lookup returns CDR1 LNHNV and CDR2 YYDKDF (reference sequence). V lost 0 bases, J lost 7 bases, and 16 bases stayed unmatched. The CDR3 contains 18 residues. CDR3 protein: CATSRDFGDRQKPSGYTF. CDR3 nucleotide sequence: TGTGCCACCAGCAGAGATTTCGGGGACAGGCAAAAGCCGTCTGGCTACACCTTC.

This sequence joins TRBV29-1 and TRBJ2-2; TRBD2 might be the D (6 bases). The germline V gene has CDR1 SQVTM and CDR2 ANQGSEA. The V and J ends lost 5 bases and 5 bases respectively, with 21 bases between them. CDR3 length: 16 residues. CDR3: CSVRKDGGKYTGELFF. DNA for the CDR3: TGCAGCGTTAGGAAGGACGGGGGAAAGTATACCGGGGAGCTGTTTTTT.

The chain couples TRBV28 to TRBJ2-7; TRBD1 matches 7 bases. Losses at the gene ends were 2 bases for V and 4 bases for J; bases not matched to a gene: 11. Germline CDR1 MDHEN, CDR2 SYDVKM. The CDR3 extends over 16 amino acids. The CDR3, as DNA: TGTGCCAGCAGTTTACAGGGGGACCGAGCCGAGTACGAGCAGTACTTC. Its translation: CASSLQGDRAEYEQYF. The full variable domain, its missing parts supplied by reference TRBV28 and TRBJ2-7, is DVKVTQSSRYLVKRTGEKVFLECVQDMDHENMFWYRQDPGLGLRLIYFSYDVKMKEKGDIPEGYSVSREKKERFSLILESASTNQTSMYLCASSLQGDRAEYEQYFGPGTRLTVT.

The genes are TRBV5-6 and TRBJ2-2, with D perhaps matching TRBD1 (5 bases). From germline, CDR1 is SGHDT and CDR2 YYEEEE. Trimming took off 7 bases at V and 0 bases at J, with 13 bases between the two ends. The CDR3 consists of 15 residues. This CDR3 reads CASWPGFSNTGELFF. The CDR3 nucleotides read TGTGCCAGCTGGCCAGGGTTTTCGAACACCGGGGAGCTGTTTTTT.

This clone was detected only once. This rearrangement joins TRBV9 to TRBJ2-1; 10 nucleotides agree with TRBD2. Germline trimming cut 3 bases from V and 3 bases from J; bases unmatched to any gene: 9. Germline-derived CDR1 and CDR2 are SGDLS and YYNGEE. There are 17 residues in the CDR3. The CDR3 DNA follows: TGTGCCAGCAGCGGCTCTACCGGGACTAGCGTCTACAATGAGCAGTTCTTC. This codes for CASSGSTGTSVYNEQFF.

The chain has TRBV7-3 and TRBJ2-3; tentatively, D is TRBD2 (6 bases). Germline assignment: CDR1 SGHTA and CDR2 FQGTGA. This CDR3 is built from 15 residues. V was trimmed by 1 base and J by 0 bases, leaving 8 bases between them. Here the CDR3 DNA reads TGTGCCAGCAGCTTAAGTAGCGGTAGCACAGATACGCAGTATTTT. Residues: CASSLSSGSTDTQYF.

The table lists this clone with a few counts. The DNA of the CDR3 is TGTGCCAGCAGTCGGGGGCTGGGTTGGATGAACACTGAAGCTTTCTTT. As protein: CASSRGLGWMNTEAFF. The genes are TRBV28 and TRBJ1-1, with D possibly TRBD1 on 6 matching bases. CDR1 MDHEN and CDR2 SYDVKM come from the germline V gene. The CDR3 totals 16 residues. Trimming removed 5 bases from V and 0 bases from J, with 16 bases in between.

The chain recombines TRBV18 with TRBJ1-5; 7 bases map to TRBD1. CDR3 length equals 14 residues. The V and J ends lost 6 bases and 3 bases, in that order; junction bases with no gene match: 5. Germline assignment: CDR1 KGHSH and CDR2 LQKENI. In DNA, the CDR3 is TGTGCCAGCTCCCAGGGACAGACCAATCAGCCCCAGCATTTT. Translation: CASSQGQTNQPQHF.

The chain carries TRBV18 and TRBJ2-3; no firm D call. This CDR3 contains 16 residues. With 6 bases removed from V and 6 bases from J, the gap between germline ends came to 22 bases. Germline assignment: CDR1 KGHSH and CDR2 LQKENI. CDR3 amino acids: CASSPKRLTPLDTQYF. The CDR3 DNA is TGTGCCAGCTCCCCCAAAAGGTTGACTCCCCTTGATACGCAGTATTTT.

V gene TRBV19 combines with J gene TRBJ2-2; D is uncertain. The CDR3 runs to 14 residues. V was cut by 5 bases and J by 3 bases, with 10 bases left in between. Germline loops: CDR1 LNHDA, CDR2 SQIVND (reference sequence). The DNA for the CDR3 is TGTGCCAGTAGTCCTCTTTCGCACACCGGGGAGCTGTTTTTT. Protein product: CASSPLSHTGELFF.

The chain couples TRBV29-1 to TRBJ1-1; D uncertain. The germline V gene encodes CDR1 SQVTM and CDR2 ANQGSEA. The V end was cut by 5 bases, the J end by 5 bases, with 15 bases between. This CDR3 spans 13 amino acids. The CDR3: CSVWAGGSTEAFF. CDR3 sequence (DNA): TGCAGCGTTTGGGCAGGTGGATCTACTGAAGCTTTCTTT.

Note on this clone: Other DNA sequences from this sample encode an identical CDR3 as well. The chain uses TRBV5-1 and TRBJ2-5; TRBD2 might be the D (6 bases). The CDR3 extends over 14 amino acids. CDR1 and CDR2 (germline): SGHRS, YFSETQ. Deletions cut 4 bases from V and 2 bases from J, with 12 bases between. The CDR3 DNA sequence: TGCGCCAGCAGCCCTCCGGGACTTCAAGAGACCCAGTACTTC. This sequence encodes CASSPPGLQETQYF. Filled out from reference TRBV5-1 and TRBJ2-5, the complete variable domain reads KAGVTQTPRYLIKTRGQQVTLSCSPISGHRSVSWYQQTPGQGLQFLFEYFSETQRNKGNFPGRFSGRQFSNSRSEMNVSTLELGDSALYLCASSPPGLQETQYFGPGTRLLVL.